This TCR beta chain was retrieved from a study of OX40 agonist ivuxolimab in advanced cancers. Background on the whole study: Ivuxolimab was a fully human IgG2 agonistic monoclonal antibody targeting the costimulatory receptor OX40 (CD134). Peripheral TCRbeta sequencing aimed to test whether ivuxolimab altered TCR sequence diversity and caused clonal T-cell expansion. In the dose-escalation cohort, 70% to 90% of patients were male, and the mean age was around 65 years with a range of roughly 20 to 85. Of the approximately 50 dose-escalation patients, hepatocellular carcinoma was present in approximately 20, melanoma in around 15, renal cell carcinoma in 9 and head and neck cancer in 9. The monotherapy dose-escalation portion (N ≈ 57 patients) of the phase I ivuxolimab trial is reported in the paper. Partial responses occurred in three dose-escalation patients, of whom one had hepatocellular carcinoma and two had cutaneous melanoma. Patients were allowed to have had prior anti-PD-1, anti-PD-L1 or anti-CTLA-4 therapy, and 40% to 45% of the dose-escalation patients had been treated with checkpoint inhibitors. Intravenous ivuxolimab was administered to patients every 2 weeks at six dose levels: 0.01, 0.1, 0.3, 1.5, 3 and 10 mg/kg. Here is what the overall study found, with its caveats: Low levels of normalized T-cell clonal expansion were also seen in some patients who did not respond. After ivuxolimab, more expanded clones were found on average in CD8+ T cells than in CD4+ T cells. At doses from 0.1 to 3.0 mg/kg, clonal expansion was seen in both CD4+ and CD8+ blood T cells between baseline and week 6. Partial responders in the 0.1-3.0 mg/kg groups had among the lowest normalized peripheral clonal expansion, especially among CD8+ T cells. Which antigens the clonally expanded peripheral T cells were specific for was not determined.

The trial excluded patients who had a history of autoimmune disease or were on systemic immunosuppression. Peripheral blood for TCR sequencing was collected from all dose cohorts at baseline, on cycle 4 day 1, and on cycle 7 day 1. Samples were obtained from an open-label, multicenter, first-in-human phase I dose-escalation trial of ivuxolimab. Adults with locally advanced or metastatic melanoma, renal cell carcinoma, hepatocellular carcinoma or head and neck squamous cell carcinoma were enrolled in the trial. Before TCR sequencing, CD4+ T cells and CD8+ T cells were sorted from peripheral blood as separate populations. Regarding this clone: Its specific antigen is unknown. Nothing much larger sits one base from this clone, and base qualities are not available.

Genomic DNA was isolated from the sorted cells so that the TCRbeta CDR3 region could be sequenced. TCRbeta CDR3 regions were sequenced using the immunoSEQ Assay. The table was pulled from immuneACCESS by TCRdb, which kept in-frame rearrangements only. Such tables lose some clones; where checked, under half of the loss comes from unresolved V genes, and the rest has no known cause. This sample has about 28,000 clones in its table, and 90% of those were observed once. The ten biggest clones cover 26% of the sample. Inclusive of the bounding cysteine and phenylalanine, the CDR3 is 15 residues long. CDR3 DNA only is kept here, 45 bases in frame from base 1. V is pruned by 4 bases and J by 3 bases, leaving 7 bases of the junction without a gene match. CDR1 and CDR2 are read off the germline V gene as SGHTS and YDEGEE.

The origin of this receptor is an adult with an advanced solid tumor such as melanoma, head and neck, liver or kidney cancer. This sample comprised CD4+ or CD8+ T cells sorted from blood, obtained in a trial of the OX40 agonist ivuxolimab. The sequence links TRBV5-8 to TRBJ1-3, with 7 junctional bases fitting TRBD1. The CDR3 reads CASSLTGANGNTIYF. The nucleotide sequence is given as TGTGCCAGCAGCCTTACAGGGGCGAATGGAAACACCATATATTTT.